This passage covers 12 T cell receptor beta chains from one sample sequenced in a study of T cells in narcolepsy. The assay was immunoSEQ multiplex PCR, and TCRdb's table has in-frame clones only and misses some. The sample lists around 31,000 clones, 82% seen once, with 2.5% in the top ten. Input material: CD45RA- memory CD4+ T cells from PBMCs. The receptors were sampled from a human donor with narcolepsy.

The chain carries TRBV5-4 and TRBJ1-2, with TRBD1 identical over 12 bases. The CDR3 sequence is 14 residues long. The V and J ends lost 4 bases and 8 bases, in that order; junction bases with no gene match: 6. Germline CDR1 reads SGHNT; CDR2 reads YYREEE (reference sequence). CDR3 DNA sequence: TGTGCCAGCAGCCGGGGACAGGGGGCGGGAGGCTACACCTTC. Translation: CASSRGQGAGGYTF.

This sequence joins TRBV12-5 and TRBJ2-5; maybe TRBD1 (6 bases). Germline lookup yields CDR1 LGHNT and CDR2 FRNRAP. Trimming pared 5 bases from V and 4 bases from J, leaving 14 bases between. The CDR3 is 14 amino acids. The CDR3 spells CASGHTGSGETQYF. The CDR3, as DNA: TGTGCTAGTGGTCACACAGGGAGCGGAGAGACCCAGTACTTC.

The rearrangement joins TRBV28 to TRBJ1-5, with D tentatively TRBD1 (6 bases). The CDR3 has 13 amino acids. Looked up from germline, CDR1 is MDHEN and CDR2 is SYDVKM. Trimming pared 10 bases from V and 2 bases from J, leaving 12 bases between. DNA of the CDR3: TGTGCCATTGAACAGGGAGGCAATCAGCCCCAGCATTTT. Its protein is CAIEQGGNQPQHF.

The chain has TRBV28 and TRBJ2-1; TRBD2 matches at 10 bases. The germline gives CDR1 MDHEN, CDR2 SYDVKM. CDR3 length equals 14 residues. V dropped 7 bases and J dropped 3; count of bases not matched to a gene: 3. CDR3 DNA sequence: TGTGCCAGCATAAGGACTAGCGGCTACAATGAGCAGTTCTTC. Translating it yields CASIRTSGYNEQFF.

The gene calls are TRBV25-1 and TRBJ2-3; 8 bases line up with TRBD2. CDR1 is MGHDK and CDR2 is SYGVNS in the germline V gene. This CDR3 contains 17 residues. J was trimmed by 1 base and V by 1 base; bases with no gene match: 7. The CDR3 DNA follows: TGTGCCAGCAGTGAATTGATCCTTAGCGGGGGCACAGATACGCAGTATTTT. Amino acid sequence: CASSELILSGGTDTQYF.

V and J are TRBV27 and TRBJ2-5; 8 bases match TRBD1. The trim removed 8 bases at V and 5 bases at J, leaving 7 bases unmatched. Germline V lookup: CDR1 MNHEY, CDR2 SMNVEV (reference sequence). The CDR3 extends over 13 amino acids. The chain's CDR3 is CASSDRARETQYF. CDR3 nucleotide sequence: TGTGCCAGCTCGGACAGGGCTAGGGAGACCCAGTACTTC.

Of note for this clone: At the DNA level, this CDR3 is encoded by other sequences in the same sample as well. The chain recombines TRBV9 with TRBJ2-4; D remains unclear. The CDR3 has 14 residues. V gave up 0 bases and J gave up 8 bases, with 12 bases separating them. Germline CDR1 and CDR2: SGDLS and YYNGEE. The CDR3 nucleotides read TGTGCCAGCAGCGTAGGGGTAGGGTCGTACATTCAGTACTTC. Translation: CASSVGVGSYIQYF.

This clone was seen just once. The chain recombines TRBV5-1 with TRBJ2-5; 9 bases align to TRBD1. With V trimmed by 4 bases and J by 5 bases, 3 bases remained unmatched. This CDR3 is 13 amino acids long. In germline, CDR1 is SGHRS, CDR2 YFSETQ. The CDR3 here is CASSRDRAETQYF. CDR3 bases: TGCGCCAGCAGCCGGGACAGGGCGGAGACCCAGTACTTC.

The chain recombines TRBV10-3 with TRBJ2-5; 8 bases are a match to TRBD1. From germline, CDR1 is ENHRY and CDR2 SYGVKD. This CDR3 has 14 residues. With 6 bases clipped from V and 3 bases from J, the junction kept 6 bases outside the gene matches. The CDR3 coding sequence is TGTGCCATCAGGGGCGACAGGGGTAAAGAGACCCAGTACTTC. Translating gives CAIRGDRGKETQYF.

About this clone: A read error may account for a junction end that differs from germline. J is TRBJ2-7 and V is TRBV10-2; 7 bases align to TRBD1. The CDR3 sequence is 15 residues long. Germline values: CDR1 WSHSY, CDR2 SAAADI. The CDR3: CASSSPGQPADEQYF. The CDR3 DNA is TGTGCCAGCAGTTCACCGGGACAGCCCGCCGACGAGCAGTACTTC.

V is TRBV5-8 and J is TRBJ2-1; D might be TRBD1 or TRBD2, each matching 6 bases. The CDR3 consists of 16 residues. The germline gives CDR1 SGHTS, CDR2 YDEGEE. Trimming took 6 bases from V and 1 from J, leaving 17 bases between them. The CDR3 loop reads CASNIRWGASYNEQFF. The CDR3 nucleotides read TGTGCCAGCAACATCCGGTGGGGGGCGTCCTACAATGAGCAGTTCTTC. The whole variable domain, remainder taken from reference TRBV5-8 and TRBJ2-1, is EAGVTQSPTHLIKTRGQQATLRCSPISGHTSVYWYQQALGLGLQFLLWYDEGEERNRGNFPPRFSGRQFPNYSSELNVNALELEDSALYLCASNIRWGASYNEQFFGPGTRLTVL.

The rearrangement uses TRBV5-1 and TRBJ2-3, with 10 positions matching TRBD2. The CDR3 is 14 residues long. CDR1 SGHRS and CDR2 YFSETQ come from the germline V gene. With V trimmed by 5 bases and J by 11 bases, 11 bases remained unmatched. CDR3 nucleotide sequence: TGCGCCAGCAGTCTCAGCGGGAGGGCCGTTGGGCAGTATTTT. This sequence encodes CASSLSGRAVGQYF.